This T cell receptor (beta chain) was profiled in a study of T-cell memory formation after mild COVID-19. Study observations and caveats: Contracting clones, day 15 to 85, had balanced CD4/CD8, and later expanders favored CD4+.

CDR1 and CDR2 from the germline V gene are KGHDR and SFDVKD. Unmatched junction bases numbered 8, after V lost 4 bases and J lost 5 bases. The CDR3 totals 15 residues. TCRdb redid the calling of the 5' RACE reads with MiXCR, one entry per CDR3 protein. The sample holds 530,000 or so distinct CDR3 sequences, roughly a sixth seen once. There are many counts of this clonotype. Its cognate antigen is unknown. The sample consisted of PBMCs or a T cell subset sorted from them (not recorded which). The source is an adult woman who had mild COVID-19 (a few samples of this study predate the infection). Cell type and time point are not known. V gene TRBV24-1 combines with J gene TRBJ2-5; the match to TRBD1 covers 8 bases. CDR3 loop: CATSEWTGNEETQYF. Written as DNA, the CDR3 is TGTGCCACCAGTGAATGGACAGGGAATGAGGAGACCCAGTACTTC.